One sample yielded the 16 T cell receptor beta chains listed below, sequenced in a study of beta chain features in type 1 diabetes. Every bit of the isolated RNA underwent reverse transcription, so sequencing read expressed TCRB transcripts. Produced via immunoSEQ multiplex PCR; TCRdb's table is partial and in-frame only. The sample carries about 210,000 clones, about a tenth recorded once. Material for sequencing was central memory CD4+ T cells from blood. All receptors derive from a man aged 18 to 30 in good health.

This clone turned up a few times. V usage is TRBV28 and J usage is TRBJ2-5; D unresolved. CDR1 and CDR2 from the germline V gene are MDHEN and SYDVKM. The CDR3 has 13 amino acids. Deletions cut 3 bases from V and 1 base from J, with 6 bases between. For the CDR3, the DNA is TGTGCCAGCAGTTTCGTCGGCCAAGAGACCCAGTACTTC. Amino acids: CASSFVGQETQYF.

This clone was counted a few times. As DNA, the CDR3 is TGTGCCATCAGTGAGTCCCGGGGGCCTTCCACCGGGGAGCTGTTTTTT. It codes for CAISESRGPSTGELFF. This sequence joins TRBV10-3 and TRBJ2-2; D is tentatively TRBD1 or TRBD2 (6 bases each). The germline V and J ends were trimmed by 0 bases and 4 bases, with 12 bases remaining between them. CDR1 and CDR2 (germline): ENHRY, SYGVKD. The CDR3 extends over 16 amino acids.

This clone showed up just a few times. This chain uses TRBV6-6 with TRBJ1-1, with no clear D. Germline assignment: CDR1 MNHNY and CDR2 SVGAGI (reference sequence). The ends were cut back, 4 bases at V and 8 bases at J, with 2 bases in the middle. CDR3 length: 9 residues. In nucleotides, the CDR3 is TGTGCCAGCAGTTTGGAAGCTTTCTTT. Its translation is CASSLEAFF.

This clone was counted only a few times. DNA of the CDR3: TGTGCCATAACACCGGGACAAATGATCTCTGGGGCCAACGTCCTGACTTTC. Amino acids: CAITPGQMISGANVLTF. The genes are TRBV10-3 and TRBJ2-6; maybe TRBD1 (6 bases). This CDR3 has 17 amino acids. Germline V gene data show CDR1 as ENHRY and CDR2 as SYGVKD. V dropped 9 bases and J dropped 0 bases, with 18 bases sitting between them.

This clone was recorded a few times. The chain carries TRBV5-1 and TRBJ2-3; 7 nucleotides match TRBD2. Trimming took 4 bases from V and 2 from J; bases not matched to a gene: 7. The length of the CDR3 is 15 residues. Germline V lookup: CDR1 SGHRS, CDR2 YFSETQ. This CDR3 is CASSVTSEFTDTQYF. Written as DNA, the CDR3 is TGCGCCAGCAGCGTCACTAGCGAGTTCACAGATACGCAGTATTTT.

CDR3 coding DNA: TGTGCCAGCAGTCGGACCCACGGGCGCGAAGCTTTCTTT. Translating gives CASSRTHGREAFF. This rearrangement joins TRBV6-5 to TRBJ1-1; D is uncertain. Germline V CDR1 and CDR2: MNHEY, SVGAGI. The length of the CDR3 is 13 residues. Deletions cut 5 bases from V and 8 bases from J, with 15 bases between.

V usage is TRBV29-1 and J usage is TRBJ2-7; TRBD2 is a possible D gene (6 bases). V was pared by 1 base and J by 2 bases, with 12 bases between. The germline CDR1 and CDR2 sequences are SQVTM and ANQGSEA. CDR3 length equals 14 residues. The CDR3 region has the DNA TGCAGCGTTGAAGTGGGCGGGATCACCTACGAGCAGTACTTC. Translated: CSVEVGGITYEQYF.

This clone has just a few counts. The rearrangement uses TRBV6-5 and TRBJ2-5; 8 bases fit TRBD1. The junction had 5 bases not matched to a gene; V was cut back by 5 bases and J by 6 bases. This CDR3 contains 13 residues. Germline-derived CDR1 and CDR2 are MNHEY and SVGAGI. Here the CDR3 DNA reads TGTGCCAGCAGTCTCAACAGGGGGAAGACCCAGTACTTC. This sequence encodes CASSLNRGKTQYF.

This clone was seen only a few times. The V and J genes are TRBV19 and TRBJ2-1; no definite D call. V was trimmed by 0 bases and J by 4 bases, leaving 10 bases between them. CDR3 size: 15 residues. CDR1 and CDR2 from the germline V gene are LNHDA and SQIVND (reference sequence). CDR3 nucleotides: TGTGCCAGTAGTATAGATCAGAGCACTTACAATGAGCAGTTCTTC. This translates into CASSIDQSTYNEQFF.

V is TRBV6-1 and J is TRBJ2-7, with 7 bases matching TRBD1. The germline gives CDR1 MNHNS, CDR2 SASEGT. The CDR3 runs to 15 residues. V gave up 5 bases and J gave up 3 bases; unmatched junction bases: 10. This CDR3 is CASSHAEGAYYEQYF. CDR3 in DNA: TGTGCCAGCAGTCACGCTGAGGGGGCCTACTACGAGCAGTACTTC.

This chain joins TRBV6-5 and TRBJ2-1; D possibly corresponds to TRBD2 (5 bases). Germline V gene sequence: CDR1 MNHEY, CDR2 SVGAGI. The CDR3 totals 15 residues. Trimming stripped 4 bases from V and 0 bases from J, with 10 bases between. CDR3 region: CASSSDLSSYNEQFF. In nucleotides, the CDR3 is TGTGCCAGCAGTTCGGACTTGAGCTCCTACAATGAGCAGTTCTTC.

This clone was seen a handful of times. The chain links TRBV29-1 to TRBJ1-2; 7 bases fit TRBD1. The germline CDR1 and CDR2 sequences are SQVTM and ANQGSEA. Unmatched junction bases numbered 9, after V lost 7 bases and J lost 4 bases. CDR3 length: 13 residues. In nucleotides, the CDR3 is TGCAGCGCCTCGGACAGGCTCGGCTATGGCTACACCTTC. It translates to CSASDRLGYGYTF.

On this clone itself: The junction does not match germline at one end; this may be a read error. The chain links TRBV30 to TRBJ1-5; the D is unclear. The CDR3 extends over 18 amino acids. Germline values: CDR1 GTSNPN, CDR2 SVGIG (reference sequence). This chain's CDR3 is CACSVRHSSDSSNQPQHF. The CDR3, as DNA: TGTGCCTGTAGTGTACGGCACAGCAGTGATTCTAGCAATCAGCCCCAGCATTTT.

This clone came up a few times. In DNA, the CDR3 is TGTGCCAGCAGTGGTCCCCGTTCGAACCGGGAGCTGTTTTTT. Protein sequence: CASSGPRSNRELFF. The chain is built from TRBV6-5 and TRBJ2-2, with no clear D. Trimming left V 5 bases short and J 9 bases short, with 16 bases between. This CDR3 spans 14 amino acids. Germline-derived CDR1 and CDR2 are MNHEY and SVGAGI.

V gene TRBV6-4 combines with J gene TRBJ2-2; TRBD2 is a possible D gene (5 bases). V gave up 4 bases and J gave up 4 bases, with 13 bases separating them. This CDR3 has 15 amino acids. The V gene's germline CDR1 is MRHNA and CDR2 SNTAGT. CDR3 loop: CASSAYSGTTGELFF. As DNA, the CDR3 is TGTGCCAGCAGTGCCTACAGCGGTACCACCGGGGAGCTGTTTTTT.

A few counts support this clone. The J gene is TRBJ2-3, the V gene TRBV11-2; possible D gene TRBD2, 7 bases. The CDR3 is made up of 15 amino acids. Trimming left V 4 bases short and J 4 bases short, with 15 bases between. CDR1 SGHAT and CDR2 FQNNGV come from the germline V gene. The CDR3, as DNA: TGTGCCAGCAGCTCCGTGCGGGGGCCCGCAGATACGCAGTATTTT. Translated: CASSSVRGPADTQYF.